This T cell receptor beta chain was retrieved from a study of cytomegalovirus exposure and HLA in healthy donors. Germline CDR1 and CDR2: ENHRY and SYGVKD. Losses at the gene ends were 6 bases for V and 7 bases for J; bases not matched to a gene: 13. The CDR3 runs to 18 residues. This clone showed up just a few times. Its specificity is not known. Study outcomes and limitations: Generally TCR sequences proved uncommon, though certain public TCRs appeared in numerous donors. Reports state that TCR beta sequences accurately predicted most subjects' HLA-A and HLA-B alleles.

The PCR used 60 Vbeta and 13 Jbeta primers. Assay used: immunoSEQ multiplex PCR; TCRdb lists only in-frame clones, some missing. The sample holds about 120,000 clones, 78% seen once. The rearrangement joins TRBV10-3 to TRBJ2-1; 15 positions agree with TRBD2. This clonotype originated in a woman aged 25 to 45 in good health and CMV-seropositive. The sequenced material came from PBMCs. CDR3 sequence (DNA): TGTGCCATCAGGCCGGGACTAGCGGGGGGCCTGTTAAAGAATGAGCAGTTCTTC. Its protein is CAIRPGLAGGLLKNEQFF.